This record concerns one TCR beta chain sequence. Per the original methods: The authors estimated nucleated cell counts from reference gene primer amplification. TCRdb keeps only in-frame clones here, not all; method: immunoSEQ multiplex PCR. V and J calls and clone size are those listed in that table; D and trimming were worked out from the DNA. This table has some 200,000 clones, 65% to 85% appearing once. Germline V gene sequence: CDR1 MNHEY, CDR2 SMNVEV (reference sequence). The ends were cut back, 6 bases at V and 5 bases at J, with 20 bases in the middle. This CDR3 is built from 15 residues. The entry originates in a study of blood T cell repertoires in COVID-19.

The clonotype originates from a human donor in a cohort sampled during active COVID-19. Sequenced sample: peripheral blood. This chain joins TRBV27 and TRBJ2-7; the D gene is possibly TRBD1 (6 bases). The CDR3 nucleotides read TGTGCCAGCAGGGCCTTGGACAGAGAGGGTAACGAGCAGTACTTC. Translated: CASRALDREGNEQYF.